One and the same sample provided the 21 T cell receptor beta chains below, sequenced in a study of human thymus T cells. Sequenced by immunoSEQ multiplex PCR; TCRdb stores in-frame clones only, minus some. Here the sample spans about 46,000 clones, 95% being singletons. The sample taken for sequencing was blood. These receptors originate from a girl less than two years old with a congenital heart defect but otherwise immunologically healthy.

V and J are TRBV11-2 and TRBJ1-2; no firm D call. The germline CDR1 and CDR2 sequences are SGHAT and FQNNGV. V was cut by 3 bases and J by 5 bases, with 7 bases left in between. This CDR3 is built from 12 residues. The CDR3 DNA reads TGTGCCAGCAGCTTTCGCAGTTATGGCTACACCTTC. It encodes CASSFRSYGYTF.

This chain joins TRBV5-1 and TRBJ2-5; 7 nucleotides line up with TRBD1. The CDR3 length is 14 residues. V shed 4 bases, J shed 5 bases, and the junction held 8 bases outside the gene matches. From germline, CDR1 is SGHRS and CDR2 YFSETQ. The CDR3 DNA follows: TGCGCCAGCAGCCCGGCGACAGGGTTGGAGACCCAGTACTTC. Its protein product is CASSPATGLETQYF.

The chain has TRBV19 and TRBJ2-6, with 7 bases lining up with TRBD1. CDR1 and CDR2 from the germline V gene are LNHDA and SQIVND (reference sequence). This CDR3 comprises 18 residues. V shed 5 bases and J 1 base; nucleotides not matched to a gene: 11. CDR3 nucleotides: TGTGCCAGTAGTGCTACAGGGGCCCCTCCGTCTGGGGCCAACGTCCTGACTTTC. Translated: CASSATGAPPSGANVLTF. Looking up the rest from reference TRBV19 and TRBJ2-6 gives the full variable domain: DGGITQSPKYLFRKEGQNVTLSCEQNLNHDAMYWYRQDPGQGLRLIYYSQIVNDFQKGDIAEGYSVSREKKESFPLTVTSAQKNPTAFYLCASSATGAPPSGANVLTFGAGSRLTVL.

This clone was found a few times. The chain is built from TRBV20-1 and TRBJ1-3; possible D gene TRBD1, 6 bases. The V and J ends lost 7 bases and 6 bases respectively, with 10 bases between them. The germline V gene has CDR1 DFQATT and CDR2 SNEGSKA (reference sequence). CDR3 size: 11 residues. The CDR3 protein is CSVPGENTIYF. The CDR3 coding sequence is TGCAGTGTACCAGGGGAAAACACCATATATTTT.

This clone was seen once. The chain joins TRBV10-3 to TRBJ1-5; D is possibly TRBD1 (5 bases). This CDR3 is built from 13 residues. The germline V gene has CDR1 ENHRY and CDR2 SYGVKD. V was trimmed by 10 bases and J by 3 bases, leaving 13 bases between them. The CDR3 reads CATGGPYNQPQHF. DNA for the CDR3: TGTGCCACCGGGGGACCGTACAATCAGCCCCAGCATTTT.

The rearrangement joins TRBV5-4 to TRBJ2-7; TRBD2 agrees at 7 bases. Losses at the gene ends were 0 bases for V and 2 bases for J; bases not matched to a gene: 5. CDR3 length equals 15 residues. Germline lookup yields CDR1 SGHNT and CDR2 YYREEE (reference sequence). The CDR3 here is CASSLELGGAYEQYF. CDR3 nucleotide sequence: TGTGCCAGCAGCTTGGAGTTGGGAGGGGCCTACGAGCAGTACTTC.

Comment on this clone: One end of the junction varies from germline; a read error may be responsible. The chain couples TRBV18 to TRBJ1-3, with D unresolved. This CDR3 is built from 15 residues. Germline lookup yields CDR1 KGHSH and CDR2 LQKENI. Written as DNA, the CDR3 is TGTGCCAGCATCCGGACCCCGGGCTCTGGAAGCACCATATATTTT. Its translation is CASIRTPGSGSTIYF. The whole variable domain, remainder taken from reference TRBV18 and TRBJ1-3, is NAGVMQNPRHLVRRRGQEARLRCSPMKGHSHVYWYRQLPEEGLKFMVYLQKENIIDESGMPKERFSAEFPKEGPSILRIQQVVRGDSAAYFCASIRTPGSGSTIYFGEGSWLTVV.

The chain links TRBV12-5 to TRBJ2-6; 11 bases agree with TRBD1. The ends lost 5 bases at V and 0 bases at J; junction bases unmatched: 0. Germline V gives CDR1 LGHNT, CDR2 FRNRAP. The length of the CDR3 is 16 residues. The CDR3 spells CASGGTGGSGANVLTF. In DNA form, the CDR3 reads TGTGCTAGTGGTGGGACAGGGGGCTCTGGGGCCAACGTCCTGACTTTC.

This clone was counted a single time. This chain links TRBV4-1 with TRBJ2-1; TRBD1 is a possible D gene (5 bases). From germline, CDR1 is MGHRA and CDR2 YSYEKL. This CDR3 has 14 amino acids. Trimming removed 8 bases at V and 4 bases at J, with 15 bases between. The CDR3 region is CASRLQVGYNEQFF. The CDR3 DNA reads TGCGCCAGCCGTCTACAGGTGGGATACAATGAGCAGTTCTTC.

The chain links TRBV4-1 to TRBJ1-2; D perhaps matches TRBD1 (5 bases). The CDR3 runs 15 residues. Germline V gene lookup returns CDR1 MGHRA and CDR2 YSYEKL. The V end lost 4 bases, the J end lost 5 bases, and 17 bases lay between the germline ends. Here the CDR3 DNA reads TGCGCCAGCAGCCGTACCCTGACAGACCCTTATGGCTACACCTTC. It yields the protein CASSRTLTDPYGYTF.

CDR3 protein: CASSPGTIGTSGRAYEQFF. In nucleotides, the CDR3 is TGCGCCAGCAGCCCAGGGACAATAGGGACTAGCGGGAGGGCCTATGAGCAGTTCTTC. The chain has TRBV5-1 and TRBJ2-1; 16 bases match TRBD2. V dropped 4 bases and J dropped 8; count of bases not matched to a gene: 15. This CDR3 comprises 19 residues. Germline values: CDR1 SGHRS, CDR2 YFSETQ. The variable domain in full, with the rest retrieved from reference TRBV5-1 and TRBJ2-1, is KAGVTQTPRYLIKTRGQQVTLSCSPISGHRSVSWYQQTPGQGLQFLFEYFSETQRNKGNFPGRFSGRQFSNSRSEMNVSTLELGDSALYLCASSPGTIGTSGRAYEQFFGPGTRLTVL.

The chain couples TRBV7-2 to TRBJ2-1; 10 bases agree with TRBD2. Germline lookup yields CDR1 SGHTA and CDR2 FQGNSA. The CDR3 is 18 amino acids. Trimming cost V 3 bases and J 2 bases; bases outside gene matches: 10. CDR3 region: CASSLTPILAGAYNEQFF. CDR3 nucleotides: TGTGCCAGCAGCTTGACCCCAATTCTAGCGGGAGCCTACAATGAGCAGTTCTTC.

This clone was counted only a few times. This sequence joins TRBV10-3 and TRBJ1-1, with 8 bases lining up with TRBD1. Germline V gives CDR1 ENHRY, CDR2 SYGVKD. J lost 4 bases, V lost 6 bases, and 1 base had no gene match. This CDR3 is 12 amino acids long. CDR3 region: CAIRTGATEAFF. The CDR3 DNA is TGTGCCATCAGGACAGGGGCCACTGAAGCTTTCTTT.

The chain carries TRBV10-3 and TRBJ2-1, with 10 bases that match TRBD1. There are 18 residues in the CDR3. With V trimmed by 0 bases and J by 2 bases, 7 bases remained unmatched. Looked up from germline, CDR1 is ENHRY and CDR2 is SYGVKD. The CDR3 sequence: CAISESMQDRGTYNEQFF. Here the CDR3 DNA reads TGTGCCATCAGTGAGTCGATGCAGGACAGGGGGACCTACAATGAGCAGTTCTTC.

The V and J genes are TRBV6-6 and TRBJ2-7; no definite D call. Per germline, CDR1 MNHNY and CDR2 SVGAGI (reference sequence). Trimming shortened V by 0 bases and J by 1 base, and 7 bases separated the two germline ends. The CDR3 covers 14 residues. CDR3 nucleotide sequence: TGTGCCAGCAGTTACTCGAGGCAGTCCTACGAGCAGTACTTC. Translation gives CASSYSRQSYEQYF.

The chain recombines TRBV27 with TRBJ1-5; D may be TRBD1 (5 bases). The germline V gene encodes CDR1 MNHEY and CDR2 SMNVEV (reference sequence). V was clipped by 5 bases and J by 6 bases, with 26 bases between them. The CDR3 is 18 amino acids. The CDR3 loop is CASSDGARGPGGRQPQHF. In nucleotides, the CDR3 is TGTGCCAGCAGTGACGGAGCTAGGGGCCCGGGGGGTCGTCAGCCCCAGCATTTT.

The J gene is TRBJ1-3, the V gene TRBV5-8, with a weak D call TRBD1 (6 bases). This CDR3 has 15 amino acids. Germline assignment: CDR1 SGHTS and CDR2 YDEGEE. V was pared by 3 bases and J by 4 bases, with 14 bases between. CDR3 in amino acids: CASSSGHVEGNTIYF. For the CDR3, the DNA is TGTGCCAGCAGCTCGGGACACGTGGAAGGAAACACCATATATTTT.

The rearrangement links TRBV2 to TRBJ1-6, with TRBD1 matching over 9 bases. CDR1 and CDR2 (germline): SNHLY, FYNNEI. CDR3 length: 15 amino acids. Germline trimming cut 7 bases from V and 7 bases from J; bases unmatched to any gene: 8. The CDR3 sequence is CASTSIGTGNSPLHF. CDR3 sequence (DNA): TGTGCCAGCACCTCCATTGGGACAGGGAATTCACCCCTCCACTTT.

This clone appeared once. The CDR3 DNA reads as TGTGCCAGTAGTATAGTACCAGGGTGGGAACAGCCCCAGCATTTT. The encoded protein is CASSIVPGWEQPQHF. The J gene is TRBJ1-5, the V gene TRBV19, with D perhaps matching TRBD1 (5 bases). Germline lookup yields CDR1 LNHDA and CDR2 SQIVND (reference sequence). The length of the CDR3 is 15 residues. V was shortened by 1 base and J by 7 bases, with 14 bases between the two germline ends.

The genes are TRBV11-2 and TRBJ2-1; 7 nucleotides align to TRBD2. The V gene's germline CDR1 is SGHAT and CDR2 FQNNGV. V shed 5 bases and J 6 bases; nucleotides not matched to a gene: 13. The CDR3 is 16 amino acids. The CDR3 protein is CASSPLSGGGRNEQFF. Here the CDR3 DNA reads TGTGCCAGCAGCCCCCTAAGTGGGGGAGGGCGCAATGAGCAGTTCTTC.

Here the CDR3 reads CASSQDSNQPQHF. CDR3 DNA: TGCGCCAGCAGCCAAGACAGCAATCAGCCCCAGCATTTT. V usage is TRBV4-1 and J usage is TRBJ1-5, with D unclear. The CDR3 loop spans 13 amino acids. The germline V gene encodes CDR1 MGHRA and CDR2 YSYEKL. Trimming shortened V by 0 bases and J by 1 base, and 1 base separated the two germline ends.